This T cell receptor beta chain originates from a study of shared clonotypes between healthy human individuals. Study-level results: Rarefaction curves obtained for sorted subsets showed sequencing incomplete despite large depth.

This CDR3 is built from 14 residues. V lost 2 bases and J lost 0, with 7 bases in between. Germline V lookup: CDR1 MNHNY, CDR2 SVGAGI (reference sequence). Using immunoSEQ multiplex PCR, the repertoire was profiled, and TCRdb retains in-frame clones only, with some absent. The sample lists around 200,000 clones; about 66% were seen once. About this clone itself: The antigen is undetermined.

Input material: memory CD4+ T cells sorted from blood. Subset denoted: CD45RA-negative fraction. The clonotype originates from a man aged 30-40 years in good health. The V and J genes are TRBV6-6 and TRBJ1-1; no firm D call. DNA for the CDR3: TGTGCCAGCAGTTACGGTTCCCTGAACACTGAAGCTTTCTTT. Its protein is CASSYGSLNTEAFF.